This T cell receptor beta chain was recovered during a study of Graves' ophthalmopathy and Graves' hyperthyroidism. Study-wide context: Before any treatment, peripheral blood was taken at the initial diagnosis.

As the template, RNA transcripts were used to amplify TCR beta CDR3 regions. An opening RT-PCR round employed HTBI primers and preceded a second-round multiplex PCR. TCRdb re-analysed the multiplex PCR reads in MiXCR, keeping a single row per CDR3 protein. Among around 400,000 distinct CDR3 sequences listed, 20% to 25% were seen once. General study points: From stable hyperthyroidism, ophthalmopathy was separated by a 13-signature model with roughly 89% sensitivity and over 70% specificity. The model predicted ophthalmopathy progression with about 70% sensitivity and around 72% specificity.

This clonotype has ten or more counts. The antigen is not known. V lost 3 bases to trimming and J lost 6 bases, with 8 bases between them. This CDR3 region has 13 residues. CDR1 SGHTA and CDR2 FQGTGA come from the germline V gene. The rearrangement links TRBV7-3 to TRBJ1-4; D uncertain. The specimen sequenced was peripheral blood. This sequence originates from a woman under 30 with stable Graves' hyperthyroidism. The CDR3 protein is CASSLERDEKLFF. The CDR3, as DNA: TGTGCCAGCAGCTTGGAGAGAGATGAAAAACTGTTTTTT.